The 2 T cell receptor beta chains in this list originate from one sample, sequenced in a study of immune evolution from preneoplasia to lung adenocarcinoma. Using immunoSEQ multiplex PCR, the repertoire was profiled, and TCRdb retains in-frame clones only, with some absent. The sample holds around 8,200 clones; over 80% are singletons and the top ten take 2.8%. Sequenced material: FFPE minimally invasive lung adenocarcinoma tissue. The receptors shown here come from a person aged 70 to 85 with lung adenocarcinoma.

The chain joins TRBV11-3 to TRBJ2-5; D call uncertain. V shed 0 bases and J shed 2 bases, with 7 bases lying between them. This CDR3 has 14 residues. Looked up from germline, CDR1 is SGHNT and CDR2 is YENEEA. The CDR3: CASSLDGPQETQYF. CDR3 nucleotides: TGTGCCAGCAGCTTAGACGGCCCGCAAGAGACCCAGTACTTC.

The chain carries TRBV28 and TRBJ2-7; perhaps TRBD2 as D (7 bases). Germline-derived CDR1 and CDR2 are MDHEN and SYDVKM. V was trimmed by 8 bases and J by 1 base, leaving 12 bases between them. The CDR3 runs to 13 residues. CDR3 nucleotide sequence: TGTGCCAGCCGGGGGGCAGAATCCTACGAGCAGTACTTC. Translation: CASRGAESYEQYF.